This T cell receptor beta chain was sequenced for a study of blood T cell repertoires in COVID-19. In the study overall: The United States, Italy and Spain supplied acute and convalescent COVID-19 samples. T cells, B-cell-depleted T cells, or PBMCs provided the cDNA or gDNA that served as material.

The CDR3 spans 15 residues. The ends were cut back, 4 bases at V and 3 bases at J, with 13 bases in the middle. Germline V gives CDR1 SNHLY, CDR2 FYNNEI. As originally analysed: Using reference gene primer amplification, nucleated cell counts were estimated. Profiling relied on immunoSEQ multiplex PCR, and the TCRdb table lists in-frame clones only, not all of them. V, J and clone size are taken as reported in that table, and D and trimming were inferred from the DNA itself. The repertoire holds about 51,000 clones, with more than 75% as singletons. The sequenced sample was peripheral blood. The sequence derives from a human donor with acute or convalescent COVID-19. The donor label of this sample is uncertain. The chain has TRBV2 and TRBJ2-1; D possibly corresponds to TRBD2 (5 bases). CDR3 protein: CASSGAPGNYNEQFF. The DNA for the CDR3 is TGTGCCAGCAGTGGGGCCCCGGGGAACTACAATGAGCAGTTCTTC. Based on the CDR3 plus reference TRBV2 and TRBJ2-1, the full variable domain is EPEVTQTPSHQVTQMGQEVILRCVPISNHLYFYWYRQILGQKVEFLVSFYNNEISEKSEIFDDQFSVERPDGSNFTLKIRSTKLEDSAMYFCASSGAPGNYNEQFFGPGTRLTVL.